The present T cell receptor (beta chain) was sequenced within a study of T cell responses to AZD1222 COVID-19 vaccine. Data came from immunoSEQ multiplex PCR; TCRdb stores just in-frame clones and leaves some out. Among approximately 180,000 clones listed, approximately 92% were seen once. V lost 6 bases, J lost 0 bases, and 6 bases lay in between. The CDR3 consists of 14 residues. The germline CDR1 and CDR2 sequences are SGHTA and FQGTGA. This TCR was recovered from an adult who received the MenACWY meningococcal vaccine as a control. The source was peripheral blood, collected 28 days after the second dose of the MenACWY control vaccine. The chain carries TRBV7-3 and TRBJ1-6, with D unclear. CDR3 DNA sequence: TGTGCCAGCAGTCCTAGCTCCTATAATTCACCCCTCCACTTT. Its protein product is CASSPSSYNSPLHF.